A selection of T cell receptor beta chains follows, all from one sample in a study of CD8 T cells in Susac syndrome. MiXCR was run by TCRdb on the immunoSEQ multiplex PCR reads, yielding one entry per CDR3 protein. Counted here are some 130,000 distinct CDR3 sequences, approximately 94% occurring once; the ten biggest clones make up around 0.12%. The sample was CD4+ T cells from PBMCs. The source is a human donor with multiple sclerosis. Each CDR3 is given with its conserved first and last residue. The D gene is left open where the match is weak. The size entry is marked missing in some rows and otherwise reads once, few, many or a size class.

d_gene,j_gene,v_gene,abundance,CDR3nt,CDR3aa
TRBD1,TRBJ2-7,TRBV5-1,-,TGCGCCACCCCGGGACAGCCGCACTACGAGCAGTACTTC,CATPGQPHYEQYF
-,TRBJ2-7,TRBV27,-,TGTGCCAGCAGCACTGGGGCAAGCTTCTACGAGCAGTACTTC,CASSTGASFYEQYF
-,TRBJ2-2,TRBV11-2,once,TGTGCCAGCAGCCCTCCTCTCACCGGGGAGCTGTTTTTT,CASSPPLTGELFF
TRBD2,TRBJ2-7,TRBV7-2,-,TGTGCCAGCAGCAAAAGAGCGGGACCACGCTCCTACGAGCAGTACTTC,CASSKRAGPRSYEQYF
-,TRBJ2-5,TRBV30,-,TGTGCCTGGGCCCCCCTCGGTCTGCGGGAGACCCAGTACTTC,CAWAPLGLRETQYF
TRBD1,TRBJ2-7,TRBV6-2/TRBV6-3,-,TGTGCCAGCAGCAGGACAGGAAGCAACTACGAGCAGTACTTC,CASSRTGSNYEQYF
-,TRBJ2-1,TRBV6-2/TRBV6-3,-,TGTGCCAGCGGAATACGTACCAATGAGCAGTTCTTC,CASGIRTNEQFF
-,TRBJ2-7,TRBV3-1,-,TGTGCCAGCAGCCAAGCACCCGGGTCCCACTACGAGCAGTACTTC,CASSQAPGSHYEQYF
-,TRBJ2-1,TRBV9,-,TGTGCCAGCAGCCCCCATTACAGGAGAACGGGGCAGTTCTTC,CASSPHYRRTGQFF
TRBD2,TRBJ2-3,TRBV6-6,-,TGTGCCATCCGAGCGGGAGGGTCCACAGATACGCAGTATTTT,CAIRAGGSTDTQYF
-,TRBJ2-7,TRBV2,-,TGTGCCAGCAGTGAAGCGGCAGGACTCTACGAGCAGTACTTC,CASSEAAGLYEQYF
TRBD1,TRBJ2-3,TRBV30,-,TGTGCCTGGAATAAACAGGGGGCGGATACGCAGTATTTT,CAWNKQGADTQYF
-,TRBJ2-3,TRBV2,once,TGTGCCAGCAACCAGGACAAAGGAGATACGCAGTATTTT,CASNQDKGDTQYF
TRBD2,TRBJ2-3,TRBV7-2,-,TGTGCCAGCAGCTTTAGCGGGGGGGCCACAGATACGCAGTATTTT,CASSFSGGATDTQYF